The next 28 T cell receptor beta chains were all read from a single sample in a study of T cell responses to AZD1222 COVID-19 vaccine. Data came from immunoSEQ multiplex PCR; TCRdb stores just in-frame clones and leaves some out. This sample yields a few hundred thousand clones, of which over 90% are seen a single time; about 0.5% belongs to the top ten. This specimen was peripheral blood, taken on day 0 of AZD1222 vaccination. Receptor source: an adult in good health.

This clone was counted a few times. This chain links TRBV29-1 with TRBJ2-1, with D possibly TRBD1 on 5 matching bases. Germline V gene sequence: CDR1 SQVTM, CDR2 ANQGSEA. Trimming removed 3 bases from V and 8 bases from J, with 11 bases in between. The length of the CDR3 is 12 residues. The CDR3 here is CSVELRDYEQFF. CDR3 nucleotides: TGCAGCGTTGAGCTCAGGGATTATGAGCAGTTCTTC.

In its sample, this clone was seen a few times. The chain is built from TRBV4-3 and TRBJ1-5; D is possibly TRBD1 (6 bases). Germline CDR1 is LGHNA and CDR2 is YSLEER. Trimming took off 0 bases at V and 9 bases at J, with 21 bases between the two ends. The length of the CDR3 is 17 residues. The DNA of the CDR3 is TGCGCCAGCAGCCAAGATCTGGGGATGGGCAGGGGAAGGCCCCAGCATTTT. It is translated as CASSQDLGMGRGRPQHF.

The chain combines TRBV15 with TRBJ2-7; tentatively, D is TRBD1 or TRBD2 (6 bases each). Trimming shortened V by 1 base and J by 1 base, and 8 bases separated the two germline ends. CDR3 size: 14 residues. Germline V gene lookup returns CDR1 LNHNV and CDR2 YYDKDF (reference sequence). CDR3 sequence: CATSRGGGSYEQYF. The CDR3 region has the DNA TGTGCCACCAGCAGAGGAGGGGGGTCCTACGAGCAGTACTTC.

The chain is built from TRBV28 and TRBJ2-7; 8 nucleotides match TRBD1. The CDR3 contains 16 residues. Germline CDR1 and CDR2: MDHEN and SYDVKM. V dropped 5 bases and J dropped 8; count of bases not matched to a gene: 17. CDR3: CASSTTFRGRGVKQYF. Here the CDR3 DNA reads TGTGCCAGCAGTACGACCTTCAGGGGGCGCGGGGTAAAGCAGTACTTC.

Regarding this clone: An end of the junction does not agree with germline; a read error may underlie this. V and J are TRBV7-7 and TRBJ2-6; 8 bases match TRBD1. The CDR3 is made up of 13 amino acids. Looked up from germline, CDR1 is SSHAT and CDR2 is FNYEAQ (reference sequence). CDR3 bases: TGTGCTAGCAGCGCACAGGGGGTCGGCGTCCTGACTTTC. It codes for CASSAQGVGVLTF.

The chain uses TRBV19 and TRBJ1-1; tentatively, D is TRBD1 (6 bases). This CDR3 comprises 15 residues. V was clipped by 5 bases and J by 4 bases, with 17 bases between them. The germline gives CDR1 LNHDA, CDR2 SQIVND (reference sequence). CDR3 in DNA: TGTGCCAGTAGTCCACCGACAGGAGGGATCACTGAAGCTTTCTTT. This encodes CASSPPTGGITEAFF.

For the CDR3, the DNA is TGTGCCACCAGCAGAGATATTGGTTACAATGAGCAGTTCTTC. The encoded protein is CATSRDIGYNEQFF. The rearrangement joins TRBV15 to TRBJ2-1; D is undetermined. Per the germline V gene, CDR1 is LNHNV and CDR2 is YYDKDF (reference sequence). Trimming took 0 bases from V and 4 from J, leaving 7 bases between them. The CDR3 runs 14 residues.

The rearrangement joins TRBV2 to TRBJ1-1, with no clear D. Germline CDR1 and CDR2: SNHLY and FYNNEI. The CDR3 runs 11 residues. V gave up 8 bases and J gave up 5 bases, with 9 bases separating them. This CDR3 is CASGLGTEAFF. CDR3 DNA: TGTGCCAGCGGACTCGGGACTGAAGCTTTCTTT. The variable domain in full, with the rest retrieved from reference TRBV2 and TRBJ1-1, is EPEVTQTPSHQVTQMGQEVILRCVPISNHLYFYWYRQILGQKVEFLVSFYNNEISEKSEIFDDQFSVERPDGSNFTLKIRSTKLEDSAMYFCASGLGTEAFFGQGTRLTVV.

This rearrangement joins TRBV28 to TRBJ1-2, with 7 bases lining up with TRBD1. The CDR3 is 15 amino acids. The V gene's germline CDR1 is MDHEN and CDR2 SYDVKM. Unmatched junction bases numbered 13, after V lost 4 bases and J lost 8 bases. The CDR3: CASSSTGSAFGGYTF. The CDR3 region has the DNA TGTGCCAGCAGTTCGACAGGGAGTGCGTTTGGCGGCTACACCTTC.

The CDR3 DNA follows: TGCGCCAGCAGCGAACCGGGACAGTACATCTCTGAAGCTTTCTTT. It is translated as CASSEPGQYISEAFF. The chain uses TRBV5-1 and TRBJ1-1; TRBD1 aligns across 7 bases. The CDR3 length is 15 residues. Germline CDR1 SGHRS, CDR2 YFSETQ. Losses at the gene ends were 4 bases for V and 6 bases for J; bases not matched to a gene: 12.

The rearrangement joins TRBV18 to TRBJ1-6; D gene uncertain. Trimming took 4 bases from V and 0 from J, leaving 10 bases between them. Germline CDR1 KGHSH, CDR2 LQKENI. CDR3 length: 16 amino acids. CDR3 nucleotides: TGTGCCAGCTCACGTGACGACCGCTCCTATAATTCACCCCTCCACTTT. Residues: CASSRDDRSYNSPLHF.

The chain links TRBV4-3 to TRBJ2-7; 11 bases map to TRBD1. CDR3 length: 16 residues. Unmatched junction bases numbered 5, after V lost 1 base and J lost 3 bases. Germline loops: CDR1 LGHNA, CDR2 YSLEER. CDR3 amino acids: CASSQVSGTGGYEQYF. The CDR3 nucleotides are TGCGCCAGCAGCCAAGTTTCCGGGACAGGGGGCTACGAGCAGTACTTC.

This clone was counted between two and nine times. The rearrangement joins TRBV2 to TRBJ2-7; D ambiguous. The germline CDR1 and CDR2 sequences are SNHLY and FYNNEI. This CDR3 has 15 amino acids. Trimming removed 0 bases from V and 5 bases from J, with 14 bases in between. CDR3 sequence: CASSEAGRLGHEQYF. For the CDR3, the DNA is TGTGCCAGCAGTGAAGCTGGCAGGTTAGGTCACGAGCAGTACTTC. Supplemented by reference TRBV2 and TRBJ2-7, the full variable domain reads EPEVTQTPSHQVTQMGQEVILRCVPISNHLYFYWYRQILGQKVEFLVSFYNNEISEKSEIFDDQFSVERPDGSNFTLKIRSTKLEDSAMYFCASSEAGRLGHEQYFGPGTRLTVT.

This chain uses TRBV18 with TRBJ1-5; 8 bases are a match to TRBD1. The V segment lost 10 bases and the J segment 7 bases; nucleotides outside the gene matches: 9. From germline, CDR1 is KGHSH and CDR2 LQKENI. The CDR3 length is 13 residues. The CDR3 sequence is CATSTGVGQPQHF. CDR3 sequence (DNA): TGTGCCACCTCGACAGGGGTCGGGCAGCCCCAGCATTTT.

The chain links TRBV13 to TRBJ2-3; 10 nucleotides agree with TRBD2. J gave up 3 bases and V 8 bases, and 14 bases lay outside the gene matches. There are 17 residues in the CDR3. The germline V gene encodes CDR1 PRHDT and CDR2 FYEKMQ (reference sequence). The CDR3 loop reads CASSLSTSGMVTDTQYF. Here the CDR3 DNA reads TGTGCCAGCTCCCTGTCTACTAGCGGGATGGTAACAGATACGCAGTATTTT.

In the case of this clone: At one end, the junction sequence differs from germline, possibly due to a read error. The CDR3 DNA follows: TGCGCCAGCAGCCCGGGGACAGGGAAAAACTTTGGCTACACCTTC. It translates to CASSPGTGKNFGYTF. The chain carries TRBV4-1 and TRBJ1-2; 9 positions match TRBD1. Germline lookup yields CDR1 MGHRA and CDR2 YSYEKL. The CDR3 totals 15 residues.

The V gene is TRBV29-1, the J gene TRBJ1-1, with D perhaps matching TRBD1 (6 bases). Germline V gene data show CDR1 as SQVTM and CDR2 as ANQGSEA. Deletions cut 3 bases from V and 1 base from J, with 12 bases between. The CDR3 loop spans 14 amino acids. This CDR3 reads CSVERGAGNTEAFF. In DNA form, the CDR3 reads TGCAGCGTTGAGAGGGGGGCAGGGAACACTGAAGCTTTCTTT.

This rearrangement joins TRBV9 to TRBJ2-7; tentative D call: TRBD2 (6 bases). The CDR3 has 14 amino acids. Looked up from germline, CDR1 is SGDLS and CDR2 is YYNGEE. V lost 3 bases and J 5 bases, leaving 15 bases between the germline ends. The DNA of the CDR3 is TGTGCCAGCAGCGCGCGGGACCGGCCGGACGAGCAGTACTTC. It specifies CASSARDRPDEQYF.

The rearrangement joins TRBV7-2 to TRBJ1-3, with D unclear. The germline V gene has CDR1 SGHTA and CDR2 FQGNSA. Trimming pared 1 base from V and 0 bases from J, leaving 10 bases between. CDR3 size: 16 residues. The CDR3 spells CASSLESTISGNTIYF. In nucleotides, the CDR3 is TGTGCCAGCAGCTTAGAATCTACCATCTCTGGAAACACCATATATTTT.

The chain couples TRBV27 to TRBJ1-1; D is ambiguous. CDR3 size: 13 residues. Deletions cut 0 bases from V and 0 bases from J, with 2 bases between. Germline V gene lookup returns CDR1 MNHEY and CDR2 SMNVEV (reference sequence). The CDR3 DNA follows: TGTGCCAGCAGTTTATCGGTGAACACTGAAGCTTTCTTT. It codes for CASSLSVNTEAFF.

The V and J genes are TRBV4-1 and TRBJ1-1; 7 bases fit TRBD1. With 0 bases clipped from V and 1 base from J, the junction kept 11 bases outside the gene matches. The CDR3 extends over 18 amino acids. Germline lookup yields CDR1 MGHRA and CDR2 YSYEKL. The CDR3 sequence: CASSQERLIQGKNTEAFF. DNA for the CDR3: TGCGCCAGCAGCCAAGAGAGACTTATACAGGGGAAGAACACTGAAGCTTTCTTT.

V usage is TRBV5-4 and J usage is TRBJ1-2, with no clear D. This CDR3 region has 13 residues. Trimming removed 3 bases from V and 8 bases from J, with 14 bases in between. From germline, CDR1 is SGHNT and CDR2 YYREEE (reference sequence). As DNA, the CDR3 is TGTGCCAGCAGCTCCGACGGACTCCGGGGCTACACCTTC. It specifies CASSSDGLRGYTF.

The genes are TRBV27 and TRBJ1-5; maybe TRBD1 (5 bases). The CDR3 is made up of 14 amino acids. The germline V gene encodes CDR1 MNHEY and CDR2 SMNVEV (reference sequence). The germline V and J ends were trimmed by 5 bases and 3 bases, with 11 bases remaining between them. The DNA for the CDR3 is TGTGCCAGCAGTCCAACAGGACTCAATCAGCCCCAGCATTTT. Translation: CASSPTGLNQPQHF.

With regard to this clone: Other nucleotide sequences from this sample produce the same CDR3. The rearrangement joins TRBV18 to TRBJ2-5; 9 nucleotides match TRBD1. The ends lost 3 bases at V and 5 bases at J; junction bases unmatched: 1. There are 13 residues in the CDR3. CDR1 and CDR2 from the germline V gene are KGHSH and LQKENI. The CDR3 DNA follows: TGTGCCAGCTCACCGGGACAGGGTGAGACCCAGTACTTC. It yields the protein CASSPGQGETQYF.

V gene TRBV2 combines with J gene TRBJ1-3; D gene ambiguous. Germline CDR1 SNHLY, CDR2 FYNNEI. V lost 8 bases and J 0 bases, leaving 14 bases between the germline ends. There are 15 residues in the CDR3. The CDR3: CASDGRRLSGNTIYF. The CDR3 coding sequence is TGTGCCAGCGACGGAAGACGGCTCTCTGGAAACACCATATATTTT.

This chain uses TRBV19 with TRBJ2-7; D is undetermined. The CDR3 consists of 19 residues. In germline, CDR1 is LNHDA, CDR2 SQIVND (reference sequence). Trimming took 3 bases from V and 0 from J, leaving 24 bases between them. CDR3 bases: TGTGCCAGTAGTATGTCGCCCCCCTCGCCAGGACGAAACTCCTACGAGCAGTACTTC. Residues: CASSMSPPSPGRNSYEQYF.

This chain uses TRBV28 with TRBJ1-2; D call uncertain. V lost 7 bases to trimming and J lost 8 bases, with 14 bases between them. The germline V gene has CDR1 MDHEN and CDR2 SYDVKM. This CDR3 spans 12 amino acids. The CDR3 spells CASTQRDGGYTF. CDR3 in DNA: TGTGCCAGCACCCAAAGGGATGGGGGCTACACCTTC.

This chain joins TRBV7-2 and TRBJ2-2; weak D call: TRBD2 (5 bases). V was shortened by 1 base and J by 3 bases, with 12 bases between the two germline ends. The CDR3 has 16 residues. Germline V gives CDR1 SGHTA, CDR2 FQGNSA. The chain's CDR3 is CASSLVGLAYTGELFF. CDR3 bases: TGTGCCAGCAGCTTAGTAGGTCTAGCTTACACCGGGGAGCTGTTTTTT.